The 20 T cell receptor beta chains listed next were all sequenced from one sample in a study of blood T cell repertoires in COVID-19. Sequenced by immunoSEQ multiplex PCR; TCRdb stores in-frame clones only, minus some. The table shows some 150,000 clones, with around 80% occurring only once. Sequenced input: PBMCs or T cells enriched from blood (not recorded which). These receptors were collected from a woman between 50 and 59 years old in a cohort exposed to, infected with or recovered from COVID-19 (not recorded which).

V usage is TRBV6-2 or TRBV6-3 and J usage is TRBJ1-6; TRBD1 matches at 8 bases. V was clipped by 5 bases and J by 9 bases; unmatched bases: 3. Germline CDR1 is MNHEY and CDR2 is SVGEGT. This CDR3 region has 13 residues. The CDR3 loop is CASSDRGGSPLHF. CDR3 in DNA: TGTGCCAGCAGTGACAGGGGAGGTTCACCCCTCCACTTT.

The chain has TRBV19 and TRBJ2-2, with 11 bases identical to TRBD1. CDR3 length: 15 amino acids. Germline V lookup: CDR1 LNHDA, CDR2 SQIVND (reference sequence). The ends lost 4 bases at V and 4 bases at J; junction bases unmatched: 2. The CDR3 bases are TGTGCCAGTAGTACAGGACAGGGGGCCACCGGGGAGCTGTTTTTT. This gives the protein CASSTGQGATGELFF.

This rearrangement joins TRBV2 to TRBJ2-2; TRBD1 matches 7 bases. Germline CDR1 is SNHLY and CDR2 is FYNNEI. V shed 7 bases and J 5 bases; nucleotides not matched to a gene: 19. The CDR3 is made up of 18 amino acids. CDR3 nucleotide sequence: TGTGCCAGCACCCACCCGGGACAGAACAGCAAAAGTACCGGGGAGCTGTTTTTT. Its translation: CASTHPGQNSKSTGELFF.

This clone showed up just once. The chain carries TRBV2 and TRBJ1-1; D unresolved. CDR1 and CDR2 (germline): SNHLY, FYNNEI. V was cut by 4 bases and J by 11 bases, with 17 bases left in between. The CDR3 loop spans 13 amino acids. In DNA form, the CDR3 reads TGTGCCAGCAGTGCCGGGGAACGCCTTGGGGCTTTCTTT. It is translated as CASSAGERLGAFF.

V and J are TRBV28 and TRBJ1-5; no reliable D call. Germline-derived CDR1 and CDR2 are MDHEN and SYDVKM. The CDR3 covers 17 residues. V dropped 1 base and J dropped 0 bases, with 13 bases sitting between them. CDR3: CASSLSRRASSNQPQHF. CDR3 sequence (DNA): TGTGCCAGCAGTTTATCTCGCCGAGCTAGTAGCAATCAGCCCCAGCATTTT.

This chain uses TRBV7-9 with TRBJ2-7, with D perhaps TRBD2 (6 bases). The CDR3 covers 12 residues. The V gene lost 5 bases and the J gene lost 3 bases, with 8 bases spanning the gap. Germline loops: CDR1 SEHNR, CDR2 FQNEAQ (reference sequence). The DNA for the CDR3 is TGTGCCAGCAGCACTAGCTTCTACGAGCAGTACTTC. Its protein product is CASSTSFYEQYF.

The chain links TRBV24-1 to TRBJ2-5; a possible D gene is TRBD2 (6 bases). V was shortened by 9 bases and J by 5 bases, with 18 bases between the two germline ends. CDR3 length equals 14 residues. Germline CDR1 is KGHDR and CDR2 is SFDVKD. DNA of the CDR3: TGTGCCACCGGAGGAGGGGTGATGAGGGAGACCCAGTACTTC. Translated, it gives CATGGGVMRETQYF.

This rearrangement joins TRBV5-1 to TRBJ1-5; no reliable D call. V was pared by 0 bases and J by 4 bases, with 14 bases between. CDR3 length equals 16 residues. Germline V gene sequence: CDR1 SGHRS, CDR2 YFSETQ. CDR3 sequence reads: CASSLVAGGPNQPQHF. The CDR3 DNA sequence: TGCGCCAGCAGCTTGGTGGCAGGTGGGCCTAATCAGCCCCAGCATTTT.

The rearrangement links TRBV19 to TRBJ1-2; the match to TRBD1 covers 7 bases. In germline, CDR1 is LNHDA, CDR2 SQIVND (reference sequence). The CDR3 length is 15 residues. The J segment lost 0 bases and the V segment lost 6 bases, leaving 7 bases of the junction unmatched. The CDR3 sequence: CASRSTGAPNYGYTF. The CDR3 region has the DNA TGTGCCAGTAGGAGTACAGGGGCCCCTAACTATGGCTACACCTTC.

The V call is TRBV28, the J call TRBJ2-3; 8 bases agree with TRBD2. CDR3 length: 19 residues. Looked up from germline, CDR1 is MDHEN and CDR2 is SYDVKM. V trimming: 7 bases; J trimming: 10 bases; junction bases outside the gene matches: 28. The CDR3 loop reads CASTPLGGLDTREGVAQYF. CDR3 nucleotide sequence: TGTGCCAGCACCCCCCTAGGGGGACTAGACACCCGAGAAGGGGTTGCGCAGTATTTT.

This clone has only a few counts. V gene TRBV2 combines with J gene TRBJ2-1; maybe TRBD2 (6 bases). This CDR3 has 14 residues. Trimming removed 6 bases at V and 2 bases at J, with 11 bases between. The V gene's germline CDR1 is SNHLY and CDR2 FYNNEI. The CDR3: CASRISGAYNEQFF. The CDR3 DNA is TGTGCCAGCAGGATTTCGGGAGCCTACAATGAGCAGTTCTTC.

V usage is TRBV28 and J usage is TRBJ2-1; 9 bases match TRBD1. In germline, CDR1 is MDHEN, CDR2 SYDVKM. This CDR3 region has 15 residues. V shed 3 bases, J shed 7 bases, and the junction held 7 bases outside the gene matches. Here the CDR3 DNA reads TGTGCCAGCAGTTTCGGACAGGGGCGTAGGAATGAGCAGTTCTTC. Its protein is CASSFGQGRRNEQFF.

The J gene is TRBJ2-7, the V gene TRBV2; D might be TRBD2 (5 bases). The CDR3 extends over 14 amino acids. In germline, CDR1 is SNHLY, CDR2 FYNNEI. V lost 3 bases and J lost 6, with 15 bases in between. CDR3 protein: CASSDTRMGSEQYF. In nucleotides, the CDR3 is TGTGCCAGCAGTGACACAAGAATGGGGAGCGAGCAGTACTTC.

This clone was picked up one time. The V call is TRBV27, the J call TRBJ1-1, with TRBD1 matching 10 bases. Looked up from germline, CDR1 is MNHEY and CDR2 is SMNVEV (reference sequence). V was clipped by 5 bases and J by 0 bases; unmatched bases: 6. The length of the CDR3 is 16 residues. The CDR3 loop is CASSKGTGALNTEAFF. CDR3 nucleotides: TGTGCCAGCAGTAAGGGGACAGGGGCGTTGAACACTGAAGCTTTCTTT.

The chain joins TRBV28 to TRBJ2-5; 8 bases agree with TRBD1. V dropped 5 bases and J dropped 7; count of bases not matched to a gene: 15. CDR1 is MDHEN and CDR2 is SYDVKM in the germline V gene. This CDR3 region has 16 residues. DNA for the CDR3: TGTGCCAGCAGTCTCAGACAGGGGAGGTCTGAAGTGACCCAGTACTTC. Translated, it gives CASSLRQGRSEVTQYF. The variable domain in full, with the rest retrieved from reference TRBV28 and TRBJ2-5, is DVKVTQSSRYLVKRTGEKVFLECVQDMDHENMFWYRQDPGLGLRLIYFSYDVKMKEKGDIPEGYSVSREKKERFSLILESASTNQTSMYLCASSLRQGRSEVTQYFGPGTRLLVL.

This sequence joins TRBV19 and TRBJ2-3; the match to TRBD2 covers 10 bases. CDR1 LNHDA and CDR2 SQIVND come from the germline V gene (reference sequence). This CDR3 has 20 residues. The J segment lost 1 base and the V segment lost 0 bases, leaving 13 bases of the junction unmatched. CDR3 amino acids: CASSIDPPKRGGECTDTQYF. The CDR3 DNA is TGTGCCAGTAGTATAGATCCCCCCAAGCGGGGGGGCGAGTGCACAGATACGCAGTATTTT. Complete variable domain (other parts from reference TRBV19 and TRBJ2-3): DGGITQSPKYLFRKEGQNVTLSCEQNLNHDAMYWYRQDPGQGLRLIYYSQIVNDFQKGDIAEGYSVSREKKESFPLTVTSAQKNPTAFYLCASSIDPPKRGGECTDTQYFGPGTRLTVL.

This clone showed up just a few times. The CDR3 DNA sequence: TGTGCCAGCAGCGGGGCGGGACAGGGGAACACCGGGGAGCTGTTTTTT. Translating gives CASSGAGQGNTGELFF. The chain has TRBV9 and TRBJ2-2; 9 bases match TRBD1. Looked up from germline, CDR1 is SGDLS and CDR2 is YYNGEE. There are 16 residues in the CDR3. Losses at the gene ends were 3 bases for V and 1 base for J; bases not matched to a gene: 4. Complete variable domain (other parts from reference TRBV9 and TRBJ2-2): DSGVTQTPKHLITATGQRVTLRCSPRSGDLSVYWYQQSLDQGLQFLIQYYNGEERAKGNILERFSAQQFPDLHSELNLSSLELGDSALYFCASSGAGQGNTGELFFGEGSRLTVL.

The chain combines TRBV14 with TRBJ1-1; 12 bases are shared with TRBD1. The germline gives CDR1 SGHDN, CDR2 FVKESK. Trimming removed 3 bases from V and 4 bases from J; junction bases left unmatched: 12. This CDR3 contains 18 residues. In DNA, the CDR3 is TGTGCCAGCAGCCAGGAGGCCGGGACAGGGGGCCCGGGCACTGAAGCTTTCTTT. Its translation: CASSQEAGTGGPGTEAFF.

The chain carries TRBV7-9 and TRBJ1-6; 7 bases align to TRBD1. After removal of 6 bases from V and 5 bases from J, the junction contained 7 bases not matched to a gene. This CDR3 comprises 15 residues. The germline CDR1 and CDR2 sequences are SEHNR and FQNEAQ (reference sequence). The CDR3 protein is CASSSRQGNNSPLHF. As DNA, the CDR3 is TGTGCCAGCAGTTCAAGACAGGGAAATAATTCACCCCTCCACTTT.

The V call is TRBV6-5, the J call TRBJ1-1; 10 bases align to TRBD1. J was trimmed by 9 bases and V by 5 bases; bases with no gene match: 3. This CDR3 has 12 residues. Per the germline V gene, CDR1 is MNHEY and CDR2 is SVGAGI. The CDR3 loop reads CASSRDRGKAFF. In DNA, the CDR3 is TGTGCCAGCAGTAGGGACAGGGGAAAAGCTTTCTTT.